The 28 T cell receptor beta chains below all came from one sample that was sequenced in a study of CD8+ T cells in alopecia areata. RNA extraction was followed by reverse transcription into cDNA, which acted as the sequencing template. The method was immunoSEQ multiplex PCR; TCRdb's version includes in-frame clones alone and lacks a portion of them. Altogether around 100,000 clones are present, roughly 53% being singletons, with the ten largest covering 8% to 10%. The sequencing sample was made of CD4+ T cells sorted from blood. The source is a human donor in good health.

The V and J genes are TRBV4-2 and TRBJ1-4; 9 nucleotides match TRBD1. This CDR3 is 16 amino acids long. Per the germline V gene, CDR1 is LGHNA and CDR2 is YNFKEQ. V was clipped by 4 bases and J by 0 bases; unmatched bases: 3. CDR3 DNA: TGTGCCAGCAGCCCTGGACAGGGGACAACTAATGAAAAACTGTTTTTT. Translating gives CASSPGQGTTNEKLFF.

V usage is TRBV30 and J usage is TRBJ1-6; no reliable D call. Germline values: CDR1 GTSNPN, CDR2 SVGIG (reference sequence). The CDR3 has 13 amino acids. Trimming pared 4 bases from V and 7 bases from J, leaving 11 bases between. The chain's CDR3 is CAWKSQSNSPLHF. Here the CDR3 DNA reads TGTGCCTGGAAGTCCCAGTCGAATTCACCCCTCCACTTT.

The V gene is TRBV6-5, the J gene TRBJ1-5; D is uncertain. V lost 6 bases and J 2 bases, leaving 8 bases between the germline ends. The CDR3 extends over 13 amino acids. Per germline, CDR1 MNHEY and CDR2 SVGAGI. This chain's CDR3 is CASSPRRNQPQHF. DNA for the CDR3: TGTGCCAGCAGCCCCAGACGCAATCAGCCCCAGCATTTT.

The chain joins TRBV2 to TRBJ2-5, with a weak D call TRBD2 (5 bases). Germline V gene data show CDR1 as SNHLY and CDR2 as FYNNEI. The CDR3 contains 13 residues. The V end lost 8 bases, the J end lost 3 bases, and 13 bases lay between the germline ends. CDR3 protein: CASGRGREETQYF. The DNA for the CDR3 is TGTGCCAGCGGACGGGGTCGGGAAGAGACCCAGTACTTC.

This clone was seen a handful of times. CDR3 DNA sequence: TGCGCCAGCAGCTTGGAAGGGTACCCCTACAATGAGCAGTTCTTC. Residues: CASSLEGYPYNEQFF. V gene TRBV5-1 combines with J gene TRBJ2-1; D is undetermined. Between the trimmed V and J ends, which lost 0 bases and 2 bases, there was a span of 9 bases. The CDR3 sequence is 15 residues long. Germline CDR1 is SGHRS and CDR2 is YFSETQ.

The CDR3 DNA sequence: TGCGCCAGCAGCCAAGATGGGGGACAGGGCAATTCACCCCTCCACTTT. Translating gives CASSQDGGQGNSPLHF. The chain carries TRBV4-3 and TRBJ1-6; 9 nucleotides match TRBD1. The CDR3 length is 16 residues. The germline CDR1 and CDR2 sequences are LGHNA and YSLEER. V lost 0 bases to trimming and J lost 7 bases; unmatched junction nucleotides: 4.

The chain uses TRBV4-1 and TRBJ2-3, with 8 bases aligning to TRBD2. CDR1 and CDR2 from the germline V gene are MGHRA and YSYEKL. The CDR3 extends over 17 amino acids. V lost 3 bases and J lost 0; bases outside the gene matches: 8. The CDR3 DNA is TGCGCCAGCAGCCACGATCTCGGGGGGGCGAGCACAGATACGCAGTATTTT. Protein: CASSHDLGGASTDTQYF.

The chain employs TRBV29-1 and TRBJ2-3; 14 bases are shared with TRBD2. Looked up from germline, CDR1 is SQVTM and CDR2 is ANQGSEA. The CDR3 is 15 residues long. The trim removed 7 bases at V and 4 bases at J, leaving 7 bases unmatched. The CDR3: CSAAGTSGGADTQYF. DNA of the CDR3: TGCAGCGCAGCCGGGACTAGCGGGGGAGCAGATACGCAGTATTTT.

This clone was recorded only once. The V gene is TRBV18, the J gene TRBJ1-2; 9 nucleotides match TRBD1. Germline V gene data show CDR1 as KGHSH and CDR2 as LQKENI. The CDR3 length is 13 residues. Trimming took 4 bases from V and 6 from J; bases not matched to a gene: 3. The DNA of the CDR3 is TGTGCCAGCTCACACGACAGGGGGAATGGCTACACCTTC. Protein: CASSHDRGNGYTF.

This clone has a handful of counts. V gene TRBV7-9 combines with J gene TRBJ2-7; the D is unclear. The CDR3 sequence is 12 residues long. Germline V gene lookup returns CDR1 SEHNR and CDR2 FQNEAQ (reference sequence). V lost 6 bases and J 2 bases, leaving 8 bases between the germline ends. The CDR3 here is CASSLAPYEQYF. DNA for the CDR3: TGTGCCAGCAGTCTTGCCCCCTACGAGCAGTACTTC.

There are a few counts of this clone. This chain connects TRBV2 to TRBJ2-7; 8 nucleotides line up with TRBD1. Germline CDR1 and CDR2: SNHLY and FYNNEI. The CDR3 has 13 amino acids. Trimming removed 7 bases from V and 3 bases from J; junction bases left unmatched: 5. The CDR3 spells CASKPDRDYEQYF. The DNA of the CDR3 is TGTGCCAGCAAACCGGACAGGGACTACGAGCAGTACTTC.

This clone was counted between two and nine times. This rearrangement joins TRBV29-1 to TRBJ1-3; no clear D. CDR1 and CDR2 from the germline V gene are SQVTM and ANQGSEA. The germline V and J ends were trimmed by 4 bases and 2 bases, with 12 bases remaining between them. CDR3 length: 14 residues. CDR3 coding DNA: TGCAGCGTTGGAGGCGGCCAGCCTGGAAACACCATATATTTT. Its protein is CSVGGGQPGNTIYF.

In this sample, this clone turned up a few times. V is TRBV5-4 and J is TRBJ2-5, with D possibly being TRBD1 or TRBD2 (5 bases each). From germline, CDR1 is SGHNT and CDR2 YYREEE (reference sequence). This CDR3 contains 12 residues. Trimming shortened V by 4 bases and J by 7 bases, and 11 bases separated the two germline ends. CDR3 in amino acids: CASSPGTVTQYF. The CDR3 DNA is TGTGCCAGCAGCCCGGGGACCGTGACCCAGTACTTC.

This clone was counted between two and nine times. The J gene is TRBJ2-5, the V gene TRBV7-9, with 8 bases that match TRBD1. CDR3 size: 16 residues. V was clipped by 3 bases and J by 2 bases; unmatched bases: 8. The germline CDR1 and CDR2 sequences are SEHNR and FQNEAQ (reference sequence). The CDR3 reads CASSLRTGSPQETQYF. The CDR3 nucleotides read TGTGCCAGCAGCTTGAGGACAGGGTCGCCTCAAGAGACCCAGTACTTC.

CDR3 sequence (DNA): TGTGCCAGTAGTCTATACCGACAGGGGAACACTGAAGCTTTCTTT. Amino acid sequence: CASSLYRQGNTEAFF. The V call is TRBV19, the J call TRBJ1-1; TRBD1 matches 7 bases. The CDR3 is made up of 15 amino acids. Looked up from germline, CDR1 is LNHDA and CDR2 is SQIVND (reference sequence). With V trimmed by 5 bases and J by 1 base, 7 bases remained unmatched.

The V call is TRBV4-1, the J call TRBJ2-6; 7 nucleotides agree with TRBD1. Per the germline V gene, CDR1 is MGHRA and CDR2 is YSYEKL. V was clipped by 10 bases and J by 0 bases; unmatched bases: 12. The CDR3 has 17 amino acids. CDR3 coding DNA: TGCGCCACCCGAGCCGGGACAGCCTACTCTGGGGCCAACGTCCTGACTTTC. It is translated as CATRAGTAYSGANVLTF.

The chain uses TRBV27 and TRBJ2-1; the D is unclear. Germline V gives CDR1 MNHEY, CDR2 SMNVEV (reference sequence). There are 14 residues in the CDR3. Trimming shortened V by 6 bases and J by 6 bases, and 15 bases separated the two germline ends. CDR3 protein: CASSPPRSRNEQFF. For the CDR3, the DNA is TGTGCCAGCAGCCCCCCCAGGTCTCGCAATGAGCAGTTCTTC.

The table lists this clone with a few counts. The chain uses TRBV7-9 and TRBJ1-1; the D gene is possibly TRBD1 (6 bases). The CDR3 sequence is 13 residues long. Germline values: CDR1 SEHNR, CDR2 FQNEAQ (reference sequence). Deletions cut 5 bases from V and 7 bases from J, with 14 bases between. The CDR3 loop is CASSLQQGVEAFF. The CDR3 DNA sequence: TGTGCCAGCAGCCTCCAACAGGGTGTTGAAGCTTTCTTT.

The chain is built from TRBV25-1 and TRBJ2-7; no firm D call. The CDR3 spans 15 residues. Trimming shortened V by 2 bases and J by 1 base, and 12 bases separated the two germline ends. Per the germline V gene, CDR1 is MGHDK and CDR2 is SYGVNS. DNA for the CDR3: TGTGCCAGCAGTGAAGAAGGGCGACTTTCCTACGAGCAGTACTTC. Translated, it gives CASSEEGRLSYEQYF.

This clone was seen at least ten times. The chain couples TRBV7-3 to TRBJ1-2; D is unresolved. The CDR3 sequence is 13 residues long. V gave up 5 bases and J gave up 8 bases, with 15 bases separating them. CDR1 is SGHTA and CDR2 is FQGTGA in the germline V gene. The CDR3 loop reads CASSPGPGWGYTF. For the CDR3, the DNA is TGTGCCAGCAGCCCCGGGCCTGGTTGGGGCTACACCTTC.

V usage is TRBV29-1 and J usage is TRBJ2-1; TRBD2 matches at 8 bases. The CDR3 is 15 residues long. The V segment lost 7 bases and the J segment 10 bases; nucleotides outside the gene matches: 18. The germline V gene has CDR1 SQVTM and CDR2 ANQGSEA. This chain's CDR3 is CSASGGTLGPKEQFF. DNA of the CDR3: TGCAGCGCCAGCGGGGGTACCCTGGGACCTAAAGAGCAGTTCTTC.

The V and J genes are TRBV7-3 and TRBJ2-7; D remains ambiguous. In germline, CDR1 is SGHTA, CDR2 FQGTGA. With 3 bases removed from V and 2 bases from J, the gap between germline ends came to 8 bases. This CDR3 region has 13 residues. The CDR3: CASSLGSPYEQYF. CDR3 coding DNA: TGTGCCAGCAGCTTGGGCAGTCCCTACGAGCAGTACTTC.

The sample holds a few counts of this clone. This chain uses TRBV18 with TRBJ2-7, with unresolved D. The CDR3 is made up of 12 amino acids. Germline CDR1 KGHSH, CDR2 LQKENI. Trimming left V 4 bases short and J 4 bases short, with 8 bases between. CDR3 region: CASSLNEYEQYF. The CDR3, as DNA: TGTGCCAGCTCACTTAACGAGTACGAGCAGTACTTC.

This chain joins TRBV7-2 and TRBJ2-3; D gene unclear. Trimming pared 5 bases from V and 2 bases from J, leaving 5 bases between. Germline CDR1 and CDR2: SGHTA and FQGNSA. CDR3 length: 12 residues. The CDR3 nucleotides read TGTGCCAGCAGCGATTACACAGATACGCAGTATTTT. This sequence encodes CASSDYTDTQYF.

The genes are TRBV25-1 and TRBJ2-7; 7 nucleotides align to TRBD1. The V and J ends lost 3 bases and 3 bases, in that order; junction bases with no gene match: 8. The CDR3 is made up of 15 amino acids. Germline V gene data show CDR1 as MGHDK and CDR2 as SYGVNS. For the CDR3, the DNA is TGTGCCAGCAGTGATAACACAGGGACAGTCTACGAGCAGTACTTC. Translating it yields CASSDNTGTVYEQYF.

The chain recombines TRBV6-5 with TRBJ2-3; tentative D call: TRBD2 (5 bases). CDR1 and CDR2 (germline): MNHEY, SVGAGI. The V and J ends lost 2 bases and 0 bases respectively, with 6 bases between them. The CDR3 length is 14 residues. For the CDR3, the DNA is TGTGCCAGCAGTTACGGAGGTAGCACAGATACGCAGTATTTT. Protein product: CASSYGGSTDTQYF.

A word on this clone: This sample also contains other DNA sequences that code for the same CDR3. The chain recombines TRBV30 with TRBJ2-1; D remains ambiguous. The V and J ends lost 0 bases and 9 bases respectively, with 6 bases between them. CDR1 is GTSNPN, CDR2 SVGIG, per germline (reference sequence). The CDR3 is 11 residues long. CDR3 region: CAWSVRGEQFF. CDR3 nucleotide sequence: TGTGCCTGGAGTGTACGCGGTGAGCAGTTCTTC.

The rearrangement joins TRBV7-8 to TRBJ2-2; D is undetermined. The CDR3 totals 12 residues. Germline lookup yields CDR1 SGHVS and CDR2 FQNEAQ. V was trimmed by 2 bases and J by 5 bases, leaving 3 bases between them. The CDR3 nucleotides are TGTGCCAGCAGCTTAAGGACCGGGGAGCTGTTTTTT. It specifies CASSLRTGELFF.